The clone carrying this T cell receptor beta chain was recorded many times. Time point denoted: sample taken at primary tumor resection. Without sorting, whole RNA was sequenced from tumor, nontumor lung or frozen PBMC. MiXCR was run by TCRdb on the 5' RACE reads, yielding one entry per CDR3 protein. Of some 9,600 distinct CDR3 sequences in the sample, 6.1% were seen once. This entry belongs to a study of spatial heterogeneity in lung cancer. This clonotype originated in a male donor with early-stage non-small cell lung cancer. The input for sequencing was normal lung tissue next to the tumor, taken at surgery.

The CDR3 spells CASSSNPGTGREKLFF. Written as DNA, the CDR3 is TGTGCCAGCTCATCGAACCCCGGGACAGGGAGAGAAAAACTGTTTTTT. The chain has TRBV18 and TRBJ1-4; 9 bases are shared with TRBD1. CDR3 size: 16 residues. V gave up 5 bases and J gave up 8 bases; unmatched junction bases: 12. Germline values: CDR1 KGHSH, CDR2 LQKENI.